Following are 26 T cell receptor beta chains from one sample sequenced in a study of cytomegalovirus exposure and HLA in healthy donors. PCR primers comprised 60 Vbeta and 13 Jbeta primers. Sequenced by immunoSEQ multiplex PCR; TCRdb stores in-frame clones only, minus some. This table has roughly 140,000 clones, approximately 70% appearing once. Input material: PBMCs. The receptor source for this set is a human donor in good health.

The chain uses TRBV4-1 and TRBJ2-5, with 10 bases identical to TRBD2. CDR1 is MGHRA and CDR2 is YSYEKL in the germline V gene. The V segment lost 1 base and the J segment 5 bases; nucleotides outside the gene matches: 4. The CDR3 consists of 15 residues. DNA for the CDR3: TGCGCCAGCAGCCAAGTGCCTAGCGGGAGTGAGACCCAGTACTTC. Its translation: CASSQVPSGSETQYF.

V is TRBV5-5 and J is TRBJ2-7, with D possibly TRBD2 on 6 matching bases. The ends were cut back, 0 bases at V and 9 bases at J, with 13 bases in the middle. This CDR3 has 13 amino acids. Germline CDR1 reads SGHKS; CDR2 reads YYEKEE (reference sequence). The DNA of the CDR3 is TGTGCCAGCAGCTTGGAGGAGGGTAGGTGGCAGTACTTC. Amino acid sequence: CASSLEEGRWQYF.

The count of this clone is one. The chain has TRBV5-1 and TRBJ1-4; the match to TRBD1 covers 10 bases. From germline, CDR1 is SGHRS and CDR2 YFSETQ. There are 16 residues in the CDR3. Unmatched junction bases numbered 9, after V lost 4 bases and J lost 6 bases. The CDR3 here is CASSGRTGTGDEKLFF. DNA of the CDR3: TGCGCCAGCAGCGGACGAACCGGGACAGGGGATGAAAAACTGTTTTTT.

Only a few counts were recorded for this clone. The chain carries TRBV4-1 and TRBJ2-7; D ambiguous. The CDR3 covers 13 residues. Germline V gene lookup returns CDR1 MGHRA and CDR2 YSYEKL. Trimming removed 0 bases from V and 6 bases from J, with 9 bases in between. In nucleotides, the CDR3 is TGCGCCAGCAGCCAAGACTCCGTTCGCGAGCAGTACTTC. Translated: CASSQDSVREQYF.

The chain has TRBV4-1 and TRBJ2-7; the match to TRBD1 covers 7 bases. The CDR3 runs to 15 residues. Germline CDR1 MGHRA, CDR2 YSYEKL. With V trimmed by 1 base and J by 7 bases, 10 bases remained unmatched. CDR3 DNA sequence: TGCGCCAGCAGCCAAGCGACAGGGATTTCTGGGGAGCAGTACTTC. It specifies CASSQATGISGEQYF.

The J gene is TRBJ2-1, the V gene TRBV7-8, with 11 bases fitting TRBD2. The CDR3 is made up of 15 amino acids. The V gene's germline CDR1 is SGHVS and CDR2 FQNEAQ. The ends lost 5 bases at V and 8 bases at J; junction bases unmatched: 8. Here the CDR3 reads CASSEGTSGGDEQFF. CDR3 DNA: TGTGCCAGCAGCGAAGGGACTAGCGGTGGGGATGAGCAGTTCTTC.

This chain uses TRBV11-2 with TRBJ2-1, with 8 bases that match TRBD1. The germline CDR1 and CDR2 sequences are SGHAT and FQNNGV. The CDR3 is 15 amino acids. The ends lost 1 base at V and 8 bases at J; junction bases unmatched: 7. CDR3 DNA sequence: TGTGCCAGCAGCTTAGCTGACAGGGGTATCGATGAGCAGTTCTTC. Translating it yields CASSLADRGIDEQFF.

The V call is TRBV15, the J call TRBJ1-5; D is possibly TRBD1 (6 bases). The V end lost 0 bases, the J end lost 5 bases, and 14 bases lay between the germline ends. The germline gives CDR1 LNHNV, CDR2 YYDKDF (reference sequence). The CDR3 runs to 16 residues. The CDR3 DNA sequence: TGTGCCACCAGCAGAGAAGGCAGGGGTAGAGATCAGCCCCAGCATTTT. This gives the protein CATSREGRGRDQPQHF.

The chain joins TRBV28 to TRBJ2-7, with TRBD1 matching over 8 bases. Germline V lookup: CDR1 MDHEN, CDR2 SYDVKM. V was pared by 5 bases and J by 6 bases, with 9 bases of the junction left unmatched. The CDR3 loop spans 14 amino acids. In DNA form, the CDR3 reads TGTGCCAGCAGTCGGACAGGGTATTTTGGCGAGCAGTACTTC. Translating gives CASSRTGYFGEQYF.

The chain combines TRBV2 with TRBJ1-1, with D tentatively TRBD1 (5 bases). With 4 bases removed from V and 11 bases from J, the gap between germline ends came to 23 bases. Germline CDR1 reads SNHLY; CDR2 reads FYNNEI. CDR3 size: 15 residues. The CDR3 here is CASSAGQGTAVWAFF. The CDR3 nucleotides are TGTGCCAGCAGTGCGGGTCAGGGCACCGCGGTGTGGGCTTTCTTT.

This chain uses TRBV29-1 with TRBJ1-1; D is unclear. Trimming removed 3 bases at V and 3 bases at J, with 14 bases between. This CDR3 is 14 amino acids long. Germline values: CDR1 SQVTM, CDR2 ANQGSEA. The CDR3 DNA follows: TGCAGCGTTGATTTTTCGGGTCGAGACACTGAAGCTTTCTTT. It codes for CSVDFSGRDTEAFF.

The chain has TRBV7-6 and TRBJ2-7, with a weak D call TRBD1 (5 bases). V dropped 0 bases and J dropped 5 bases, with 11 bases sitting between them. This CDR3 comprises 14 residues. Germline loops: CDR1 SGHVS, CDR2 FNYEAQ. CDR3 loop: CASSLAWQGHEQYF. As DNA, the CDR3 is TGTGCCAGCAGCTTAGCGTGGCAGGGCCACGAGCAGTACTTC.

This clone was seen a handful of times. The V gene is TRBV5-1, the J gene TRBJ2-3; a weak D match, TRBD2 (6 bases). Per the germline V gene, CDR1 is SGHRS and CDR2 is YFSETQ. Between the trimmed V and J ends, which lost 0 bases and 5 bases, there was a span of 13 bases. The CDR3 is made up of 15 amino acids. The CDR3 here is CASSLVGRGGDTQYF. The CDR3 nucleotides are TGCGCCAGCAGCTTGGTCGGGAGAGGTGGAGATACGCAGTATTTT.

The genes are TRBV7-9 and TRBJ2-1; 13 positions agree with TRBD2. The junction had 8 bases not matched to a gene; V was cut back by 3 bases and J by 3 bases. This CDR3 is 18 amino acids long. CDR1 is SEHNR and CDR2 is FQNEAQ in the germline V gene (reference sequence). CDR3 bases: TGTGCCAGCAGCTTCTCAACTAGCGGGGGGGCCTTCTACAATGAGCAGTTCTTC. This codes for CASSFSTSGGAFYNEQFF.

This clone has just a few counts. The rearrangement uses TRBV7-3 and TRBJ2-6; TRBD2 matches at 7 bases. Per the germline V gene, CDR1 is SGHTA and CDR2 is FQGTGA. After removal of 5 bases from V and 0 bases from J, the junction contained 7 bases not matched to a gene. This CDR3 has 17 amino acids. DNA of the CDR3: TGTGCCAGCAGCCCCACTAGCGTCAGCTCTGGGGCCAACGTCCTGACTTTC. This encodes CASSPTSVSSGANVLTF.

V gene TRBV28 combines with J gene TRBJ1-5; TRBD1 aligns across 9 bases. Germline CDR1 and CDR2: MDHEN and SYDVKM. Unmatched junction bases numbered 6, after V lost 8 bases and J lost 7 bases. The CDR3 is 13 amino acids. In DNA, the CDR3 is TGTGCCAGCCAAACAGGGGGCGAACAGCCCCAGCATTTT. Protein: CASQTGGEQPQHF.

The CDR3 sequence is CASSEGGGTASYEQYF. Written as DNA, the CDR3 is TGTGCCAGCAGTGAAGGAGGAGGGACGGCGTCCTACGAGCAGTACTTC. This chain links TRBV2 with TRBJ2-7, with a weak D call TRBD2 (6 bases). The CDR3 length is 16 residues. Germline loops: CDR1 SNHLY, CDR2 FYNNEI. Trimming stripped 1 base from V and 1 base from J, with 14 bases between.

V gene TRBV2 combines with J gene TRBJ2-1; D may be TRBD1 (6 bases). The CDR3 has 12 residues. The V gene's germline CDR1 is SNHLY and CDR2 FYNNEI. V was shortened by 10 bases and J by 1 base, with 8 bases between the two germline ends. The CDR3 region is CANGQSYNEQFF. CDR3 bases: TGTGCCAACGGACAGTCCTACAATGAGCAGTTCTTC. Together with reference TRBV2 and TRBJ2-1, the CDR3 gives the full variable domain: EPEVTQTPSHQVTQMGQEVILRCVPISNHLYFYWYRQILGQKVEFLVSFYNNEISEKSEIFDDQFSVERPDGSNFTLKIRSTKLEDSAMYFCANGQSYNEQFFGPGTRLTVL.

This clone has a single count. The chain links TRBV9 to TRBJ2-7; 7 bases fit TRBD2. Per germline, CDR1 SGDLS and CDR2 YYNGEE. CDR3 size: 15 residues. V was pared by 0 bases and J by 4 bases, with 7 bases of the junction left unmatched. The DNA of the CDR3 is TGTGCCAGCAGCGTAGGGGCAGCGGGGAGGTACGAGCAGTACTTC. This sequence encodes CASSVGAAGRYEQYF.

V and J are TRBV6-5 and TRBJ2-3; D is uncertain. Looked up from germline, CDR1 is MNHEY and CDR2 is SVGAGI. Trimming pared 1 base from V and 4 bases from J, leaving 6 bases between. The CDR3 covers 13 residues. Written as DNA, the CDR3 is TGTGCCAGCAGTTACTTTACAGCAGATACGCAGTATTTT. Its protein product is CASSYFTADTQYF.

V and J are TRBV7-9 and TRBJ2-3; D gene uncertain. The V end lost 5 bases, the J end lost 4 bases, and 7 bases lay between the germline ends. This CDR3 region has 12 residues. Germline V gene sequence: CDR1 SEHNR, CDR2 FQNEAQ (reference sequence). The CDR3 protein is CASSPSADTQYF. CDR3 bases: TGTGCCAGCAGCCCCTCCGCAGATACGCAGTATTTT.

V is TRBV27 and J is TRBJ1-6, with 7 positions matching TRBD1. V trimming: 1 base; J trimming: 10 bases; junction bases outside the gene matches: 16. CDR1 and CDR2 from the germline V gene are MNHEY and SMNVEV (reference sequence). The CDR3 has 18 amino acids. This chain's CDR3 is CASSLLTGRWGYSSPLHF. The CDR3 DNA reads TGTGCCAGCAGTTTATTGACAGGGAGGTGGGGTTATAGCTCACCCCTCCACTTT.

The rearrangement links TRBV27 to TRBJ2-1, with 9 bases aligning to TRBD2. The germline CDR1 and CDR2 sequences are MNHEY and SMNVEV (reference sequence). The CDR3 has 17 residues. The V and J ends lost 6 bases and 2 bases, in that order; junction bases with no gene match: 11. CDR3 residues: CASSPLPPSGTYNEQFF. In nucleotides, the CDR3 is TGTGCCAGCAGCCCCCTACCGCCTAGCGGGACCTACAATGAGCAGTTCTTC.

There are a few counts of this clone. The chain carries TRBV29-1 and TRBJ2-7; 9 nucleotides agree with TRBD1. CDR1 and CDR2 from the germline V gene are SQVTM and ANQGSEA. V trimming: 6 bases; J trimming: 5 bases; junction bases outside the gene matches: 8. The length of the CDR3 is 13 residues. The CDR3, as DNA: TGCAGCGTAGCCCGGACAGGGGCTCACGAGCAGTACTTC. Protein sequence: CSVARTGAHEQYF.

This chain connects TRBV13 to TRBJ2-1; D is unresolved. Germline V gene lookup returns CDR1 PRHDT and CDR2 FYEKMQ (reference sequence). The CDR3 totals 13 residues. V was shortened by 1 base and J by 7 bases, with 8 bases between the two germline ends. The CDR3 sequence: CASSLVHPNEQFF. The CDR3 coding sequence is TGTGCCAGCAGCTTAGTACACCCAAATGAGCAGTTCTTC.

The rearrangement uses TRBV7-8 and TRBJ1-4; D is unresolved. CDR3 size: 14 residues. Germline V CDR1 and CDR2: SGHVS, FQNEAQ. Deletions cut 5 bases from V and 6 bases from J, with 13 bases between. The CDR3 DNA reads TGTGCCAGCAGCCCCTTTGTGCGGGATGAAAAACTGTTTTTT. Translated, it gives CASSPFVRDEKLFF.